This T cell receptor (beta chain) was obtained from a study of cytomegalovirus exposure and HLA in healthy donors. Whole-study findings and limits: It was taken for granted in presence/absence analyses that sequencing depth across donors was roughly uniform.

The germline CDR1 and CDR2 sequences are LGHNA and YSLEER. The length of the CDR3 is 16 residues. V lost 1 base and J lost 6; bases outside the gene matches: 9. Amplification used 60 Vbeta primers and 13 Jbeta primers. The table came from immunoSEQ multiplex PCR; TCRdb's copy has only in-frame clones and leaves some out. The top ten clones hold around 15% of a sample with fewer than 150,000 clones, 60% to 80% of them seen once. This clone was seen only once. Its antigen is not identified. This TCR was sampled from a man aged 50 to 60 in good health and CMV-seropositive. The specimen sequenced was PBMCs. The rearrangement links TRBV4-3 to TRBJ2-4, with 7 bases fitting TRBD2. The CDR3 reads CASSQATGGLGNIQYF. CDR3 coding DNA: TGCGCCAGCAGCCAAGCGACGGGGGGATTAGGAAACATTCAGTACTTC.